A selection of T cell receptor beta chains follows, all from one sample in a study of cytomegalovirus exposure and HLA in healthy donors. Clones were read by immunoSEQ multiplex PCR, and TCRdb kept only the in-frame ones, dropping some. Of some 92,000 clones listed, roughly 80% are singletons. Sequenced input: PBMCs. The receptors derive from a man younger than 40 in good health and CMV-seronegative. Both conserved end residues are part of each CDR3. The order of the fields is clone size, CDR3 length, D gene, V gene, J gene, CDR3 DNA, CDR3 protein. The D gene is left open where the match is weak. Only part of the rows carry a size: once, few, many, or a class if the clone is expanded.

size: .
length: 11
D: .
V: TRBV28
J: TRBJ1-2
DNA: TGTGCCACCACCGGGTCGGGGGGCTACACCTTC
CDR3: CATTGSGGYTF

size: .
length: 16
D: .
V: TRBV4-2
J: TRBJ1-4
DNA: TGTGCCAGCAGCCAAACCCGGACAACAACTAATGAAAAACTGTTTTTT
CDR3: CASSQTRTTTNEKLFF

size: few
length: 21
D: .
V: TRBV6-1
J: TRBJ1-1
DNA: TGTGCCAGCAGTGAACCCCTTGATTTGATAGTGGGGGCCCCAAAGAACACTGAAGCTTTCTTT
CDR3: CASSEPLDLIVGAPKNTEAFF

size: .
length: 15
D: .
V: TRBV7-2
J: TRBJ1-4
DNA: TGTGCCAGCAGCCCCTCCTATTTAGAGAATGAAAAACTGTTTTTT
CDR3: CASSPSYLENEKLFF

size: .
length: 13
D: TRBD2
V: TRBV28
J: TRBJ2-7
DNA: TGTGCCAGCAGCAGCGGGGGCTCCTACGAGCAGTACTTC
CDR3: CASSSGGSYEQYF

size: .
length: 17
D: .
V: TRBV5-6
J: TRBJ1-1
DNA: TGTGCCAGCAGCTTGGCCTGGGGGCAGTCCGTGGACACTGAAGCTTTCTTT
CDR3: CASSLAWGQSVDTEAFF

size: .
length: 13
D: TRBD1
V: TRBV10-1
J: TRBJ2-4
DNA: TGCGCCAGCAGTGGGACAGGGAGAGACATTCAGTACTTC
CDR3: CASSGTGRDIQYF

size: .
length: 18
D: TRBD2
V: TRBV11-2
J: TRBJ2-1
DNA: TGTGCCAGCAGTCCAAGGGGGATCGGGAGGGGGGCCTACAATGAGCAGTTCTTC
CDR3: CASSPRGIGRGAYNEQFF

size: .
length: 14
D: TRBD1
V: TRBV27
J: TRBJ2-7
DNA: TGTGCCAGCAGTTTCTCGGGGACAGCCTACGAGCAGTACTTC
CDR3: CASSFSGTAYEQYF

size: .
length: 18
D: TRBD1
V: TRBV25-1
J: TRBJ2-7
DNA: TGTGCCAGCAGGGCGGTTGGTTCCGGACAGGGGTACATGGACGAGCAGTACTTC
CDR3: CASRAVGSGQGYMDEQYF

size: .
length: 12
D: .
V: TRBV19
J: TRBJ1-3
DNA: TGTGCCAGTAGTGCCCGACAGAGCACCATATATTTT
CDR3: CASSARQSTIYF

size: .
length: 15
D: TRBD1
V: TRBV18
J: TRBJ2-7
DNA: TGTGCCAGCTCAGCAGTGGACAGGACAGCCTACGAGCAGTACTTC
CDR3: CASSAVDRTAYEQYF

size: .
length: 14
D: TRBD1
V: TRBV6-1
J: TRBJ1-1
DNA: TGTGCCAGCAGGACGATGACAGGGGGCCCTGAAGCTTTCTTT
CDR3: CASRTMTGGPEAFF

size: .
length: 15
D: TRBD1
V: TRBV6-5
J: TRBJ2-7
DNA: TGTGCCAGCAGACCGGGGGTGACAGGGGTCTACGAGCAGTACTTC
CDR3: CASRPGVTGVYEQYF

size: .
length: 13
D: .
V: TRBV6-5
J: TRBJ1-2
DNA: TGTGCCAGCAGTTACTCGATCCAGTATGGCTACACCTTC
CDR3: CASSYSIQYGYTF

size: .
length: 15
D: .
V: TRBV13
J: TRBJ2-7
DNA: TGTGCCAGCAGCGCGTATCCGGCCTCCGGGAACGAGCAGTACTTC
CDR3: CASSAYPASGNEQYF

size: .
length: 15
D: TRBD1
V: TRBV15
J: TRBJ2-2
DNA: TGTGCCACCCTAACGGACAGGTCGGTGACCGGGGAGCTGTTTTTT
CDR3: CATLTDRSVTGELFF

size: .
length: 15
D: TRBD1
V: TRBV14
J: TRBJ1-2
DNA: TGTGCCAGCAGCCATAACAGGGGGTCGAGCTATGGCTACACCTTC
CDR3: CASSHNRGSSYGYTF

size: few
length: 14
D: TRBD1
V: TRBV9
J: TRBJ2-1
DNA: TGTGCCAGCAGCGGCCAGGACAGGGGTTTGGAGCAGTTCTTC
CDR3: CASSGQDRGLEQFF

size: .
length: 15
D: TRBD1
V: TRBV7-2
J: TRBJ2-5
DNA: TGTGCCAGCAGCTTCCAGGGGGCTGAGGTAGAGACCCAGTACTTC
CDR3: CASSFQGAEVETQYF

size: .
length: 13
D: .
V: TRBV19
J: TRBJ2-5
DNA: TGTGCCAGTAGTTCCGGGGGGCATGAGACCCAGTACTTC
CDR3: CASSSGGHETQYF

size: .
length: 14
D: TRBD1
V: TRBV27
J: TRBJ2-3
DNA: TGTGCCAGCAGTCCGGGACAGGTCACAGATACGCAGTATTTT
CDR3: CASSPGQVTDTQYF

size: .
length: 13
D: .
V: TRBV6-4
J: TRBJ2-1
DNA: TGTGCCAGCAGTGACTACGCGGGTAGTGAGCAGTTCTTC
CDR3: CASSDYAGSEQFF

size: .
length: 16
D: TRBD2
V: TRBV5-1
J: TRBJ2-5
DNA: TGCGCCAGCAGCACTCAGACTAGCGGGACCCAAGAGACCCAGTACTTC
CDR3: CASSTQTSGTQETQYF

size: .
length: 14
D: .
V: TRBV27
J: TRBJ2-2
DNA: TGTGCCAGCAAGACAGGTCCGAACACCGGGGAGCTGTTTTTT
CDR3: CASKTGPNTGELFF

size: .
length: 13
D: TRBD1
V: TRBV7-2
J: TRBJ1-1
DNA: TGTGCCAGCAGCCCGACAGGGGAAACTGAAGCTTTCTTT
CDR3: CASSPTGETEAFF

size: .
length: 17
D: .
V: TRBV9
J: TRBJ1-2
DNA: TGTGCCAGCAGCCCCTCCCCTCCCCACGGTGTATCCTATGGCTACACCTTC
CDR3: CASSPSPPHGVSYGYTF

size: once
length: 15
D: .
V: TRBV5-8
J: TRBJ1-1
DNA: TGTGCCAGCAGTTCAGTTGGGGCTCTGAACACTGAAGCTTTCTTT
CDR3: CASSSVGALNTEAFF

size: .
length: 14
D: .
V: TRBV27
J: TRBJ1-4
DNA: TGTGCCAGCAGCCTCTGGGCCGTTAATGAAAAACTGTTTTTT
CDR3: CASSLWAVNEKLFF

size: .
length: 15
D: TRBD1
V: TRBV5-6
J: TRBJ1-4
DNA: TGTGCCAGCAGCACGGCCGGGACAGATAATGAAAAACTGTTTTTT
CDR3: CASSTAGTDNEKLFF

size: .
length: 17
D: TRBD2
V: TRBV5-4
J: TRBJ2-5
DNA: TGTGCCAGCAGCTCACGGACTAGCTCTCGACGTAGGGAGACCCAGTACTTC
CDR3: CASSSRTSSRRRETQYF

size: .
length: 16
D: .
V: TRBV30
J: TRBJ1-6
DNA: TGTGCCTGGAGTATACTCAGGGTGATCTATAATTCACCCCTCCACTTT
CDR3: CAWSILRVIYNSPLHF

size: .
length: 15
D: .
V: TRBV30
J: TRBJ1-3
DNA: TGTGCCTGGAGCCCATACCTGAACGCAGGGAACACCATATATTTT
CDR3: CAWSPYLNAGNTIYF

size: .
length: 13
D: .
V: TRBV30
J: TRBJ1-5
DNA: TGTGCCTGGAGCCAACAAGGGGGAGAGCCCCAGCATTTT
CDR3: CAWSQQGGEPQHF

size: .
length: 14
D: .
V: TRBV5-1
J: TRBJ1-1
DNA: TGCGCCAGCAGCCCGGACTTTGGGAACACTGAAGCTTTCTTT
CDR3: CASSPDFGNTEAFF

size: .
length: 11
D: .
V: TRBV27
J: TRBJ1-5
DNA: TGTGCCAGGGGATCCGGGAGGCCCCAGCATTTT
CDR3: CARGSGRPQHF

size: .
length: 14
D: .
V: TRBV7-6
J: TRBJ2-1
DNA: TGTGCCAGCAGCCAGGGGGGATCCTACAATGAGCAGTTCTTC
CDR3: CASSQGGSYNEQFF

size: .
length: 15
D: .
V: TRBV27
J: TRBJ2-5
DNA: TGTGCCAGCAGTTCACCAGGCTCCTATAAAGAGACCCAGTACTTC
CDR3: CASSSPGSYKETQYF

size: .
length: 15
D: .
V: TRBV28
J: TRBJ2-3
DNA: TGTGCCAGCAGAAGATTTAGGAGGGCAATGGATACGCAGTATTTT
CDR3: CASRRFRRAMDTQYF

size: many
length: 16
D: TRBD1
V: TRBV5-4
J: TRBJ2-1
DNA: TGTGCCAGCAGCTCTAGCCGGGACAGGGGTTGGAATGAGCAGTTCTTC
CDR3: CASSSSRDRGWNEQFF

size: .
length: 11
D: .
V: TRBV5-4
J: TRBJ2-5
DNA: TGTGCCAGCAGCTCCGGAGAGACCCAGTACTTC
CDR3: CASSSGETQYF

size: few
length: 14
D: .
V: TRBV7-9
J: TRBJ2-1
DNA: TGTGCCAGCAGCCCGCTACTAGGCAGCAATGAGCAGTTCTTC
CDR3: CASSPLLGSNEQFF

size: .
length: 15
D: TRBD2
V: TRBV13
J: TRBJ2-1
DNA: TGTGCCAGCAGGGGCTCTAGCGGGGGTGTGAATGAGCAGTTCTTC
CDR3: CASRGSSGGVNEQFF

size: few
length: 15
D: .
V: TRBV4-3
J: TRBJ2-3
DNA: TGCGCCAGCAGCCAAGATAAATACAGGGCAGATACGCAGTATTTT
CDR3: CASSQDKYRADTQYF

size: .
length: 17
D: TRBD2
V: TRBV27
J: TRBJ2-7
DNA: TGTGCCAGCAGTCCAATCCGCCAGCGGGGGGGCGTTTACGAGCAGTACTTC
CDR3: CASSPIRQRGGVYEQYF

size: .
length: 13
D: .
V: TRBV7-2
J: TRBJ1-1
DNA: TGTGCCAGCAGCTTAGCCCGGGGCACTGAAGCTTTCTTT
CDR3: CASSLARGTEAFF

size: .
length: 15
D: .
V: TRBV12-5
J: TRBJ1-4
DNA: TGTGCTAGTGGTTTGTACGGGGGGAGCAGTGAAAAACTGTTTTTT
CDR3: CASGLYGGSSEKLFF

size: .
length: 15
D: TRBD2
V: TRBV28
J: TRBJ2-1
DNA: TGTGCCAGCAGTTTTAGCGGGGGAACCTCCAATGAGCAGTTCTTC
CDR3: CASSFSGGTSNEQFF

size: .
length: 15
D: TRBD1
V: TRBV18
J: TRBJ1-3
DNA: TGTGCCAGCTCACCCGGGACAGGGGCTGGAAACACCATATATTTT
CDR3: CASSPGTGAGNTIYF

size: once
length: 15
D: .
V: TRBV6-5
J: TRBJ1-2
DNA: TGTGCCAGCAGTTATTATTCAGGGCCTGGGTATGGCTACACCTTC
CDR3: CASSYYSGPGYGYTF

size: .
length: 18
D: .
V: TRBV5-1
J: TRBJ1-4
DNA: TGCGCCAGCAGCCCTCGGATCGGACGCAGGAGGGAGAATGAAAAACTGTTTTTT
CDR3: CASSPRIGRRRENEKLFF